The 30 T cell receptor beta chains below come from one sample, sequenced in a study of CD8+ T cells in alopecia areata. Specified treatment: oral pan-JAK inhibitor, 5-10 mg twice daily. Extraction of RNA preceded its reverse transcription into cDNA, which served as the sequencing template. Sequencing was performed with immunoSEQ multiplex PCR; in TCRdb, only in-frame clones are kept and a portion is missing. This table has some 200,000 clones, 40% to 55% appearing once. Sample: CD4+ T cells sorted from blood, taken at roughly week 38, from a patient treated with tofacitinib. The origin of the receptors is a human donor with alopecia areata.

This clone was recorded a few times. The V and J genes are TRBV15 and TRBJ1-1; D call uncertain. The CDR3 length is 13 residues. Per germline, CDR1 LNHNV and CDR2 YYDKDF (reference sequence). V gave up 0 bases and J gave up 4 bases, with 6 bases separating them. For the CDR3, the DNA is TGTGCCACCAGCAGAGAAGGGAGCACTGAAGCTTTCTTT. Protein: CATSREGSTEAFF.

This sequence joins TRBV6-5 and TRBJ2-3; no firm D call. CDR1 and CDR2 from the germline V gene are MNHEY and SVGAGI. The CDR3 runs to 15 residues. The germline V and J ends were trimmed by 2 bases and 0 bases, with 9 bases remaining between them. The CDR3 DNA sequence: TGTGCCAGCAGTTACCGAAGAATTAGCACAGATACGCAGTATTTT. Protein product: CASSYRRISTDTQYF.

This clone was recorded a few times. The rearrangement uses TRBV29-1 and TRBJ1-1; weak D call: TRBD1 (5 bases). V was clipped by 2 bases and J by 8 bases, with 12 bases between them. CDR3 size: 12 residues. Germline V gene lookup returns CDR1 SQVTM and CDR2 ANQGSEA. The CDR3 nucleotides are TGCAGCGTTGAATTAGTAGGGGCAGAAGCTTTCTTT. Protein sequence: CSVELVGAEAFF.

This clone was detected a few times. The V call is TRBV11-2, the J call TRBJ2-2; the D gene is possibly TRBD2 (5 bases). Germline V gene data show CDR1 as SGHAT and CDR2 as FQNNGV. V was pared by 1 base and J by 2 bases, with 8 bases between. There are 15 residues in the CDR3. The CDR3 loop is CASSLGRVNTGELFF. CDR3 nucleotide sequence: TGTGCCAGCAGCTTAGGGCGGGTAAACACCGGGGAGCTGTTTTTT.

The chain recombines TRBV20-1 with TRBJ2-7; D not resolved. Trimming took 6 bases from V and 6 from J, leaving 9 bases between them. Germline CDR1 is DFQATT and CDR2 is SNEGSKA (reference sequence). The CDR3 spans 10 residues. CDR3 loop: CSAARLEQYF. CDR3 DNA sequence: TGCAGTGCCGCTCGTCTCGAGCAGTACTTC.

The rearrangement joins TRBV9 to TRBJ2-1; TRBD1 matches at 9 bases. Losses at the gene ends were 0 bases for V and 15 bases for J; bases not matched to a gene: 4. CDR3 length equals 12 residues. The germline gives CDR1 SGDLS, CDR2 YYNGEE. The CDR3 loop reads CASSVGDRAAFF. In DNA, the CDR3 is TGTGCCAGCAGCGTAGGGGACAGGGCGGCGTTCTTC.

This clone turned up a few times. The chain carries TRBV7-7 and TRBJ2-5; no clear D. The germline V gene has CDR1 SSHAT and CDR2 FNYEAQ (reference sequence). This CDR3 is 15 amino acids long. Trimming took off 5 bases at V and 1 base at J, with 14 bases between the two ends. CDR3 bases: TGTGCCAGCAGCCAAGGGTCAGGCAGCCAAGAGACCCAGTACTTC. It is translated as CASSQGSGSQETQYF.

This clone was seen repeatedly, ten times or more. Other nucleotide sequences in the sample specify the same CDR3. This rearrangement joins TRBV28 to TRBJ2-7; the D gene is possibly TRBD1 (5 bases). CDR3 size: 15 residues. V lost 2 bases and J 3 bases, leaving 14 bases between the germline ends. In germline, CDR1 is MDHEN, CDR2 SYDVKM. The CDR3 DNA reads TGTGCCAGCAGTTTAAGCCCCAGGGCAAGCTACGAGCAGTACTTC. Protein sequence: CASSLSPRASYEQYF.

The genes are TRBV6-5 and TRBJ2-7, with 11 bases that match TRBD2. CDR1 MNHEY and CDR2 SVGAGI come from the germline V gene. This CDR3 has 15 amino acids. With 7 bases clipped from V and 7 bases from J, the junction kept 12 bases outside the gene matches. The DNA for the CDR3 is TGTGCCAGCACCGATAGCGGGAGGGGGAATGAGGAGCAGTACTTC. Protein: CASTDSGRGNEEQYF.

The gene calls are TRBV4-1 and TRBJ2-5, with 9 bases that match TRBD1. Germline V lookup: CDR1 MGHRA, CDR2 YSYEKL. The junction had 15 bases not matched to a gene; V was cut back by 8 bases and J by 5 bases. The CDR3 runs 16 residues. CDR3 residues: CASQTGGRSKGETQYF. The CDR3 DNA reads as TGCGCCAGCCAAACAGGGGGCCGAAGCAAGGGTGAGACCCAGTACTTC.

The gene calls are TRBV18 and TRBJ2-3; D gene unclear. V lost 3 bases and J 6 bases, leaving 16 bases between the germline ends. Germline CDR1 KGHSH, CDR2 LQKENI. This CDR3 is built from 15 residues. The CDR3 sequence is CASSPDTNLPDTQYF. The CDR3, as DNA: TGTGCCAGCTCACCCGACACAAACCTCCCCGATACGCAGTATTTT.

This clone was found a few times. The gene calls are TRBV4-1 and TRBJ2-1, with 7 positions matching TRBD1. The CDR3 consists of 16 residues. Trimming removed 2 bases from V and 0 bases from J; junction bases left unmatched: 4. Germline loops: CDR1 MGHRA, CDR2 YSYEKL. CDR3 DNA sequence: TGCGCCAGCAGCCAATGGGACAGAAACTCCTACAATGAGCAGTTCTTC. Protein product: CASSQWDRNSYNEQFF.

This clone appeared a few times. The CDR3 loop is CSVEVSSGYNEQFF. The DNA for the CDR3 is TGCAGCGTTGAAGTGTCTAGCGGATACAATGAGCAGTTCTTC. The chain employs TRBV29-1 and TRBJ2-1; 7 nucleotides match TRBD2. Germline V gives CDR1 SQVTM, CDR2 ANQGSEA. Trimming took 1 base from V and 4 from J; bases not matched to a gene: 4. This CDR3 is built from 14 residues.

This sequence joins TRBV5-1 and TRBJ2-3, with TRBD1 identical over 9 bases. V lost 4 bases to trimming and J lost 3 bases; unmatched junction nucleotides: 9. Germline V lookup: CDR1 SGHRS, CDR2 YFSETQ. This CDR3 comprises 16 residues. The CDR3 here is CASSGMTGGLTDTQYF. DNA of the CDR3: TGCGCCAGCAGCGGAATGACAGGGGGTCTGACAGATACGCAGTATTTT.

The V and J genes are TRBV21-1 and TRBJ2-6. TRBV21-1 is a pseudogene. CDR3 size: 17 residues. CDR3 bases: TGTGCCAGCAGCAAAGCAAGGAAAGGCTCTGGGGCCAACGTCCTGACTTTC. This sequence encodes CASSKARKGSGANVLTF.

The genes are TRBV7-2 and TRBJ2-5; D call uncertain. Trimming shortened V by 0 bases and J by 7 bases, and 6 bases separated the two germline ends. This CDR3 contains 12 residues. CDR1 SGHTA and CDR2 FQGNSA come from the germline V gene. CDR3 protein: CASSLAHGTQYF. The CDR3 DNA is TGTGCCAGCAGCTTAGCGCACGGGACCCAGTACTTC.

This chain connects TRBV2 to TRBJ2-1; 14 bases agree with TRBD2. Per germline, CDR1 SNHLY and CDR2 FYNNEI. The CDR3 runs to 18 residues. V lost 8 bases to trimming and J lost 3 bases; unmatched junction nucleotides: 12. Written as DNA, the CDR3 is TGTGCCAGCCAAAACGGACTAGCGGGAGGTAAAGTCTACAATGAGCAGTTCTTC. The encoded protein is CASQNGLAGGKVYNEQFF.

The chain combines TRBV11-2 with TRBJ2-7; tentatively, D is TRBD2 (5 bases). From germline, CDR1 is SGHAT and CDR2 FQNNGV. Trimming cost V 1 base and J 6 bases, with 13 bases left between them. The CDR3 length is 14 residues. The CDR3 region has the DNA TGTGCCAGCAGCTTAGGGCCTAGTGCGGGCGAGCAGTACTTC. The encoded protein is CASSLGPSAGEQYF.

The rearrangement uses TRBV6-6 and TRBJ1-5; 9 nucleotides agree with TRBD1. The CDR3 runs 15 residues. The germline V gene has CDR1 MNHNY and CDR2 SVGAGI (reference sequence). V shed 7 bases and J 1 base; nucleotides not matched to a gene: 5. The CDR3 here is CASTGTGISNQPQHF. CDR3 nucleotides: TGTGCCAGCACCGGGACAGGGATCAGCAATCAGCCCCAGCATTTT.

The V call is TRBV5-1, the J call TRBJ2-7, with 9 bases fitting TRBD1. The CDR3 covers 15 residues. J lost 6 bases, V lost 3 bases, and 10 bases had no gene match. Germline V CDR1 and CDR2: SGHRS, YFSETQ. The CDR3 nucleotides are TGCGCCAGCAGCTCCCTTGGGACAGGGTTAGCCGAGCAGTACTTC. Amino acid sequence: CASSSLGTGLAEQYF.

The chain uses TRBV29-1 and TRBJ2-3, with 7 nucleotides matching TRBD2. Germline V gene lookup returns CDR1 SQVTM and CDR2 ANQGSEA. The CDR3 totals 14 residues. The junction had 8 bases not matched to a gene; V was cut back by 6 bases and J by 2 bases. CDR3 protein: CSVAPSGLTDTQYF. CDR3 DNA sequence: TGCAGCGTCGCGCCTAGCGGACTCACAGATACGCAGTATTTT.

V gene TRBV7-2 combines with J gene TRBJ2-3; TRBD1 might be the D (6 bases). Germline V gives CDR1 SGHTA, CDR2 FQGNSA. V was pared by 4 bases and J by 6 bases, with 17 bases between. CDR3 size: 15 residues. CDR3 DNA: TGTGCCAGCAGCTACAGGGACCTCATAGGGGATACGCAGTATTTT. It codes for CASSYRDLIGDTQYF. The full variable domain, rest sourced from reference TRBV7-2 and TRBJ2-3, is GAGVSQSPSNKVTEKGKDVELRCDPISGHTALYWYRQSLGQGLEFLIYFQGNSAPDKSGLPSDRFSAERTGGSVSTLTIQRTQQEDSAVYLCASSYRDLIGDTQYFGPGTRLTVL.

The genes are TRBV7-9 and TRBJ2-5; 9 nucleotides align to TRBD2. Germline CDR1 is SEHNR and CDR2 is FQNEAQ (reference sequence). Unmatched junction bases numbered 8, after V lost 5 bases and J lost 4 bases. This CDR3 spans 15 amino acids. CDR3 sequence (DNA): TGTGCCAGCAGCCCCCAGACTAGCGGTGGAGAGACCCAGTACTTC. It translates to CASSPQTSGGETQYF.

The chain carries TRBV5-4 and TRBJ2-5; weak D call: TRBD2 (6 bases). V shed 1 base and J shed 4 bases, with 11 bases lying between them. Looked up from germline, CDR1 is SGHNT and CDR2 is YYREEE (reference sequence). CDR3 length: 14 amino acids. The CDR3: CASSLFGGGETQYF. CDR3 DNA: TGTGCCAGCAGCTTGTTCGGGGGAGGAGAGACCCAGTACTTC.

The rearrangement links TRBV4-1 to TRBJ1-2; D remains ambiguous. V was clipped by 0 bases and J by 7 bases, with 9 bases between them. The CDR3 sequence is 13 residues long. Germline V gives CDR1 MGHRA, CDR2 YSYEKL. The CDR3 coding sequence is TGCGCCAGCAGCCAAGAGGAGGTAACTGGCTACACCTTC. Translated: CASSQEEVTGYTF.

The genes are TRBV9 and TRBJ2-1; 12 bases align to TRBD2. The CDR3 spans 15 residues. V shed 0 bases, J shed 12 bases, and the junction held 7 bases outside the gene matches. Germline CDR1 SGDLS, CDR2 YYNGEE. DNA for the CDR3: TGTGCCAGCAGCGTAGAAGCGACTAGCGGGAGTCCGCAGTTCTTC. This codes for CASSVEATSGSPQFF.

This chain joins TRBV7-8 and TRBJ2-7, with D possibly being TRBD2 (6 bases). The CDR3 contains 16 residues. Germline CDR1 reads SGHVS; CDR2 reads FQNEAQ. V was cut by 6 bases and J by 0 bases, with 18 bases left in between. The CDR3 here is CASSRGRDSSSYEQYF. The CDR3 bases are TGTGCCAGCAGTCGCGGCCGGGACTCAAGCTCCTACGAGCAGTACTTC.

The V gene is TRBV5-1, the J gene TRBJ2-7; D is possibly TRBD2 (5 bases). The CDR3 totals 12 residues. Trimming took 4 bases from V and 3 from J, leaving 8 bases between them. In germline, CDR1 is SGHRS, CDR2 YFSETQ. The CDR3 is CASSRSGYEQYF. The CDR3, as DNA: TGCGCCAGCAGCAGGAGCGGCTACGAGCAGTACTTC.

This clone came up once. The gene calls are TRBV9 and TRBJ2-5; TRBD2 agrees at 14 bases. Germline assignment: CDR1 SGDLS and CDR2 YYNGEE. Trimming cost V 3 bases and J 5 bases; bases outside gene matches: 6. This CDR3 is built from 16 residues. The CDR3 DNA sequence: TGTGCCAGCAGCGGCCGACTAGCGGGAGGGCCGGAGACCCAGTACTTC. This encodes CASSGRLAGGPETQYF.

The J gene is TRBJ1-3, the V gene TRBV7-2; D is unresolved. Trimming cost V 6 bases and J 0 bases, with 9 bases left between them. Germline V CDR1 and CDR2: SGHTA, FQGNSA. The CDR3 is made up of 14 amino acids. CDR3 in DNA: TGTGCCAGCAGATTGGCGAACTCTGGAAACACCATATATTTT. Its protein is CASRLANSGNTIYF.